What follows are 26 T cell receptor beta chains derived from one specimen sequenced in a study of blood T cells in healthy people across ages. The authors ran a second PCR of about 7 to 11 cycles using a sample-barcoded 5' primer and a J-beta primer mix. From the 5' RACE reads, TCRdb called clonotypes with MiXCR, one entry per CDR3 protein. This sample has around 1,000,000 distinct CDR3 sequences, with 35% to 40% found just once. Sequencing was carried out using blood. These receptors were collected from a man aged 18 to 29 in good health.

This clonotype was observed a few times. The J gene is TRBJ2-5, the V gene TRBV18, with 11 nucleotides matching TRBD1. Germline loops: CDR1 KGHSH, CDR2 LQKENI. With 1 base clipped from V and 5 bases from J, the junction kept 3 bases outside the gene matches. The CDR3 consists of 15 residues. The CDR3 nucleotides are TGTGCCAGCTCACCACTGGACAGGGGGCAGGAGACCCAGTACTTC. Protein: CASSPLDRGQETQYF.

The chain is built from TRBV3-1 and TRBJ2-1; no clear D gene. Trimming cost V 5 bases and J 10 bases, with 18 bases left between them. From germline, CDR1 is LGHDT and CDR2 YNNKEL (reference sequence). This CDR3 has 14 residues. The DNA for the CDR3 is TGTGCCAGCAGCGGTGTGGTCGTGGGCAACGAGCAGTTCTTC. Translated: CASSGVVVGNEQFF.

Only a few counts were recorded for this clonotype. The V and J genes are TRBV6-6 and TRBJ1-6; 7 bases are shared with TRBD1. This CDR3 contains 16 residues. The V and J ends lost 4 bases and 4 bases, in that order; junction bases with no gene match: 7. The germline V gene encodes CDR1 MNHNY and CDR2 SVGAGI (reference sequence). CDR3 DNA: TGTGCCAGCAGTTTACAGGGGTTGCGATATAATTCACCCCTCCACTTT. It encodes CASSLQGLRYNSPLHF.

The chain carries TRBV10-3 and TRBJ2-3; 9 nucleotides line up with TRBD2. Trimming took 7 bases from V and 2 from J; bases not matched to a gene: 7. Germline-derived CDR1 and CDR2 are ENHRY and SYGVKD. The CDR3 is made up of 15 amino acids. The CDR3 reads CAITIAGAPTDTQYF. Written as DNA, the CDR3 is TGTGCCATCACAATAGCGGGGGCACCCACAGATACGCAGTATTTT.

As DNA, the CDR3 is TGCAGCGTTGATGGTCCCTCCTACGAGCAGTACTTC. Its protein is CSVDGPSYEQYF. The chain has TRBV29-1 and TRBJ2-7; the D is unclear. V lost 3 bases, J lost 0 bases, and 6 bases lay in between. CDR1 SQVTM and CDR2 ANQGSEA come from the germline V gene. The CDR3 length is 12 residues.

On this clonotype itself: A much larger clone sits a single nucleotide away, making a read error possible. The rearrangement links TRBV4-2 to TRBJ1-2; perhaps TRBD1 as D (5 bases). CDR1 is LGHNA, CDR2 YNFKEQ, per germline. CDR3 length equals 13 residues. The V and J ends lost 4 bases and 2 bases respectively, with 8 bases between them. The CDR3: CASSRGENYGYTF. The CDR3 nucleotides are TGTGCCAGCAGCCGGGGGGAAAACTATGGCTACACCTTC.

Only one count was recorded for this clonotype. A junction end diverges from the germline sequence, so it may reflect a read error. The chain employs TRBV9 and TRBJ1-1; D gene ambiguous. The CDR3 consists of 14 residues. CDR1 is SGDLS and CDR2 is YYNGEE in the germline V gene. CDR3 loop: CPSSVEGRDTEAFF. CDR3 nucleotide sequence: TGTCCCAGCAGCGTAGAAGGCCGGGACACTGAAGCTTTCTTT.

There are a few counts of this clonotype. CDR3 DNA: TGTGCCAGCAGCTCGCTCCGAGACAGGGGGCCTTTGCAGTACTTC. It codes for CASSSLRDRGPLQYF. This sequence joins TRBV11-2 and TRBJ2-7, with 10 bases lining up with TRBD1. Trimming cost V 4 bases and J 9 bases; bases outside gene matches: 12. CDR1 SGHAT and CDR2 FQNNGV come from the germline V gene. The CDR3 runs to 15 residues.

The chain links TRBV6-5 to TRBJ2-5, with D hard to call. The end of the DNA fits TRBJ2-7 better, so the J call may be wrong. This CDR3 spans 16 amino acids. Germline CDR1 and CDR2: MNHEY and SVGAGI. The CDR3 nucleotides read TGTGCCAGCAGTTACTCGGCTGAACCCAACCCCTACGAGCAGTACTTC. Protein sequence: CASSYSAEPNPYEQYF.

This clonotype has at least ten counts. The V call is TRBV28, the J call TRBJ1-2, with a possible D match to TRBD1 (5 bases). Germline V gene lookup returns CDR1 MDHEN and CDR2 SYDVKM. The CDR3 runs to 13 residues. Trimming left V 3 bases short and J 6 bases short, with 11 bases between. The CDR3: CASSFLQADGYTF. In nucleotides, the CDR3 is TGTGCCAGCAGTTTTCTACAGGCGGATGGCTACACCTTC.

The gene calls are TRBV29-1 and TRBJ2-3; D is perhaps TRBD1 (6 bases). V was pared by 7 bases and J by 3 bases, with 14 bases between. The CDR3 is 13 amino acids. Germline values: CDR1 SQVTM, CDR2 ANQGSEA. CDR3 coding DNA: TGCAGCGGACAGGATCTCGTGACAGATACGCAGTATTTT. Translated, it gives CSGQDLVTDTQYF.

The CDR3 reads CASRSPYSNQPQHF. The CDR3 DNA reads TGTGCCAGCAGGAGTCCTTATAGCAATCAGCCCCAGCATTTT. The chain is built from TRBV2 and TRBJ1-5; D not certain. The V and J ends lost 6 bases and 0 bases respectively, with 9 bases between them. The germline V gene encodes CDR1 SNHLY and CDR2 FYNNEI. This CDR3 has 14 residues. Supplemented by reference TRBV2 and TRBJ1-5, the full variable domain reads EPEVTQTPSHQVTQMGQEVILRCVPISNHLYFYWYRQILGQKVEFLVSFYNNEISEKSEIFDDQFSVERPDGSNFTLKIRSTKLEDSAMYFCASRSPYSNQPQHFGDGTRLSIL.

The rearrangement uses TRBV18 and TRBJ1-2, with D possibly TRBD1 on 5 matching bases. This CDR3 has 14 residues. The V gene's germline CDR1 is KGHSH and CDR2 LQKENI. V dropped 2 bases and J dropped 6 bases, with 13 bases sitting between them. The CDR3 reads CASSPSQGENGYTF. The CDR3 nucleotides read TGTGCCAGCTCACCATCCCAGGGCGAAAATGGCTACACCTTC. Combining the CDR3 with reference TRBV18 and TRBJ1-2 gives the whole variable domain NAGVMQNPRHLVRRRGQEARLRCSPMKGHSHVYWYRQLPEEGLKFMVYLQKENIIDESGMPKERFSAEFPKEGPSILRIQQVVRGDSAAYFCASSPSQGENGYTFGSGTRLTVV.

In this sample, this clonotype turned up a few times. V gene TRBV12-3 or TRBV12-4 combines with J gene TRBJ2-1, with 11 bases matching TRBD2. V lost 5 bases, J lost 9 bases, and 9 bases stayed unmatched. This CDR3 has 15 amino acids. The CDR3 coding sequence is TGTGCCAGCAGTGTTAGCGGGGGGGCTGATGCTGAGCAGTTCTTC. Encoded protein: CASSVSGGADAEQFF.

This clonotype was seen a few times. The DNA of the CDR3 is TGTGCCGTGGAAGCTAACTATGGCTACACCTTC. It yields the protein CAVEANYGYTF. The chain carries TRBV6-6 and TRBJ1-2; D remains ambiguous. Trimming took 11 bases from V and 0 from J, leaving 7 bases between them. CDR1 and CDR2 (germline): MNHNY, SVGAGI (reference sequence). The length of the CDR3 is 11 residues.

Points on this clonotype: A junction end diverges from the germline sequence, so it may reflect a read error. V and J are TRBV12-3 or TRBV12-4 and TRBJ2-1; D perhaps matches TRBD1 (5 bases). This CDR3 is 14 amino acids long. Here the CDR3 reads CASSLGTIYSEQFF. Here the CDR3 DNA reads TGTGCCAGCAGTTTAGGGACAATCTACAGTGAGCAGTTCTTC.

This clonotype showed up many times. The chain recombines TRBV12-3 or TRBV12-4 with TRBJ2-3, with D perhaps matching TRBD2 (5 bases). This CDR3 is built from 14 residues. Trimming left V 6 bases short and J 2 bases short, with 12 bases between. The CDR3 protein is CASSFRGPTDTQYF. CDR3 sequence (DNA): TGTGCCAGCAGCTTCCGCGGGCCCACAGATACGCAGTATTTT.

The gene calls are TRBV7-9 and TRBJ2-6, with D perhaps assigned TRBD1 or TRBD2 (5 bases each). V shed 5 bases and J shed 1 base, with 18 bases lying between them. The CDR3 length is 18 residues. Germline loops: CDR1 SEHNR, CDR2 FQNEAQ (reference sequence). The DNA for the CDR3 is TGTGCCAGCAGCCGTGCTGGGACCGCCCCTTCTGGGGCCAACGTCCTGACTTTC. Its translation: CASSRAGTAPSGANVLTF.

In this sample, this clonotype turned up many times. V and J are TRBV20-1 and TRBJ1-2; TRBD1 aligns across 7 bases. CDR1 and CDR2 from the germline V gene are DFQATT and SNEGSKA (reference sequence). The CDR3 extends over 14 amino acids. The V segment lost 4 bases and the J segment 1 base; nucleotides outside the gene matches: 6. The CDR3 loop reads CSATSGGDNYGYTF. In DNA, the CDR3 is TGCAGTGCTACCTCAGGGGGAGATAACTATGGCTACACCTTC.

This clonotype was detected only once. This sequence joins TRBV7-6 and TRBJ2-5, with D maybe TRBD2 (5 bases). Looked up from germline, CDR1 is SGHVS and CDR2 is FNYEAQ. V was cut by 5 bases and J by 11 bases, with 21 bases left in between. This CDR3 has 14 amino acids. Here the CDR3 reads CASSLGGSCNEQYF. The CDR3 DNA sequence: TGTGCCAGCAGCCTTGGAGGTTCCTGCAATGAGCAGTACTTC.

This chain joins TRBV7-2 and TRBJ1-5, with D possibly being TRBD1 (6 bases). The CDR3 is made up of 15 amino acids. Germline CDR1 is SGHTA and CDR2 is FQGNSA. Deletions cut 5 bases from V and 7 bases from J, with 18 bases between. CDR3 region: CASSVVQGWEQPQHF. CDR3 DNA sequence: TGTGCCAGCAGCGTCGTACAGGGATGGGAGCAGCCCCAGCATTTT.

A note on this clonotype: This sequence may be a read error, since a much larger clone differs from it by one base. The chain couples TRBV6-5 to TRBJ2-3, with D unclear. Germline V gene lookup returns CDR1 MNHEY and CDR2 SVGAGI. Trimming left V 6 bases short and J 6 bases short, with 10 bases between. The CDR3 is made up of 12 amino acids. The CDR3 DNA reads TGTGCCAGCAGGTATGGGTCGGATACGCAGTATTTT. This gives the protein CASRYGSDTQYF.

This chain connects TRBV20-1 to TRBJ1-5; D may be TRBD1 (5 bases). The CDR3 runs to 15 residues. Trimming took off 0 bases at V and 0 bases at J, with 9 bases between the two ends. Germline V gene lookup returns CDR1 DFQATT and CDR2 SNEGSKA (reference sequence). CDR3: CSARDGTNSNQPQHF. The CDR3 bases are TGCAGTGCTAGAGACGGGACTAATAGCAATCAGCCCCAGCATTTT.

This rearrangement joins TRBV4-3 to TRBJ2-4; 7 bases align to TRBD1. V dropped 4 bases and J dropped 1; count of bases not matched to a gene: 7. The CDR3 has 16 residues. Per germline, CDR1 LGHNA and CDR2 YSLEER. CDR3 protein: CASSLHLQGAKNIQYF. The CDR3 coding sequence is TGCGCCAGCAGCCTTCATTTACAGGGGGCCAAAAACATTCAGTACTTC.

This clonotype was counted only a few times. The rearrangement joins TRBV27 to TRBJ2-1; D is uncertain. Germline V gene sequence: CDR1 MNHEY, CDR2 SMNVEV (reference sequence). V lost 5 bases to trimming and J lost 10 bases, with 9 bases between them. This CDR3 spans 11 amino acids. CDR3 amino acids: CASSVGEEQFF. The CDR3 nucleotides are TGTGCCAGCAGTGTAGGAGAGGAGCAGTTCTTC.

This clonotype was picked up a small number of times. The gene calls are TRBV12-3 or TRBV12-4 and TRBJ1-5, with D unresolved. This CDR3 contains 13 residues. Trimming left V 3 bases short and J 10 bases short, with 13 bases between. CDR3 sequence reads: CASSLAHINPQHF. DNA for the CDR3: TGTGCCAGCAGTTTGGCGCATATCAATCCCCAGCATTTT.